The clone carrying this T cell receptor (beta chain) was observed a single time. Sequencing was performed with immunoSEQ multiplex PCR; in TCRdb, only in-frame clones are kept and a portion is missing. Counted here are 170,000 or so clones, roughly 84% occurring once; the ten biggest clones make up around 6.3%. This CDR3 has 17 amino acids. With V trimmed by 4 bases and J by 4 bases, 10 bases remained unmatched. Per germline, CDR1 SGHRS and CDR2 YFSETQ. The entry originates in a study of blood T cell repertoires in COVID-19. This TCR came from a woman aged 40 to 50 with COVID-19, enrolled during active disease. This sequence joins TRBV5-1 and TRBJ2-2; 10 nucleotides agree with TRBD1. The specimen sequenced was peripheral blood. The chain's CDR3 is CASSPFPDRGRTGELFF. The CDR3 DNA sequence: TGCGCCAGCAGCCCCTTCCCCGACAGGGGGCGCACCGGGGAGCTGTTTTTT.